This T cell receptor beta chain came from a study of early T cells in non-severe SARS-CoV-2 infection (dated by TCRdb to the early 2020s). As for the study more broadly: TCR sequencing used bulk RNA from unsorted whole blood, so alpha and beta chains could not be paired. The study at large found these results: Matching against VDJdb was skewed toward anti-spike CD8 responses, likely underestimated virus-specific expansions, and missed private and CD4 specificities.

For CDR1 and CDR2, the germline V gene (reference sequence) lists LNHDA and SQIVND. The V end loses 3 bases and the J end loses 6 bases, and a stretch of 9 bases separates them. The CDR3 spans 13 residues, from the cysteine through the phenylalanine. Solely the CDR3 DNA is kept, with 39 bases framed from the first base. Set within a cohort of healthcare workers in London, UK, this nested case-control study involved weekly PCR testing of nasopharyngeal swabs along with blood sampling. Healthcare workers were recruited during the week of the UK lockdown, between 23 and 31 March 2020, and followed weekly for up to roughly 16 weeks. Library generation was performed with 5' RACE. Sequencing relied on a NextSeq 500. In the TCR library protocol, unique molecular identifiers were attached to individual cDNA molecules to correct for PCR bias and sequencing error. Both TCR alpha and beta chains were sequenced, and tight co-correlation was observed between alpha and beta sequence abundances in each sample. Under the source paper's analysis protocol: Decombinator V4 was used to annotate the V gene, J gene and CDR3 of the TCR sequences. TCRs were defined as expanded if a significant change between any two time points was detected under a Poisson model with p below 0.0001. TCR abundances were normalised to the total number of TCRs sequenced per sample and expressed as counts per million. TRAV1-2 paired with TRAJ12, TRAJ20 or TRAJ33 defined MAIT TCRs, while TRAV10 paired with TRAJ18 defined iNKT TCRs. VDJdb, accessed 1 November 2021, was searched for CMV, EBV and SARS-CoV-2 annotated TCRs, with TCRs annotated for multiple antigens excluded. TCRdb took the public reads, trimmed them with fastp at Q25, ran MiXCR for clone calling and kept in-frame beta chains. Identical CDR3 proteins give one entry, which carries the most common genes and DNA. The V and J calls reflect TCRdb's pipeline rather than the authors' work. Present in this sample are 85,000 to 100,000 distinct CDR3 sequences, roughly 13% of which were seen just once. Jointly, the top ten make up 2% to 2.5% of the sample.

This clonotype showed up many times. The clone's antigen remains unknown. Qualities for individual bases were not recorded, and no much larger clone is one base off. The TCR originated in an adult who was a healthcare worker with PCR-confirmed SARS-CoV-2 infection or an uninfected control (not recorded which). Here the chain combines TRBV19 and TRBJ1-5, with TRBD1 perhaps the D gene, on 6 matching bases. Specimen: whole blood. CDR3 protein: CASSMGGLQPQHF. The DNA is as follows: TGTGCCAGTAGTATGGGGGGGCTTCAGCCCCAGCATTTT.